These 10 T cell receptor beta chains were all obtained from the same sample, sequenced in a study of T cells in Graves' hyperthyroidism and ophthalmopathy. RNA transcripts provided the source from which TCR beta CDR3 regions were amplified. The study used the HTBI primer set for a first-round RT-PCR of the TCR CDR3. TCRdb fed the multiplex PCR reads into MiXCR, producing one record per CDR3 protein. In the table there are 550,000 to 800,000 distinct CDR3 sequences, about a sixth of which are singletons. The sample consisted of blood. Source of these receptors: a man aged 18-30 years with Graves' hyperthyroidism.

The rearrangement joins TRBV19 to TRBJ2-5, with 12 bases lining up with TRBD2. J was trimmed by 3 bases and V by 5 bases; bases with no gene match: 7. Germline assignment: CDR1 LNHDA and CDR2 SQIVND (reference sequence). The CDR3 runs to 16 residues. CDR3 sequence: CASSLMRLAGEETQYF. CDR3 sequence (DNA): TGTGCCAGTAGTCTTATGAGACTAGCGGGAGAAGAGACCCAGTACTTC.

This clonotype has ten or more counts. The chain employs TRBV12-3 or TRBV12-4 and TRBJ2-6; D remains ambiguous. The CDR3 runs 15 residues. Trimming removed 6 bases at V and 2 bases at J, with 11 bases between. The CDR3 here is CASSDPGAGANVLTF. For the CDR3, the DNA is TGTGCCAGCAGCGACCCCGGAGCTGGGGCCAACGTCCTGACTTTC.

This clonotype was detected only a few times. The chain is built from TRBV11-2 and TRBJ2-7, with TRBD1 identical over 7 bases. The CDR3 loop spans 14 amino acids. The V segment lost 5 bases and the J segment 2 bases; nucleotides outside the gene matches: 6. Germline lookup yields CDR1 SGHAT and CDR2 FQNNGV. The DNA of the CDR3 is TGTGCCAGCAGCCTTTGGACAGGTCCCTACGAGCAGTACTTC. Protein: CASSLWTGPYEQYF. The complete variable domain, with remaining parts taken from reference TRBV11-2 and TRBJ2-7, reads EAGVAQSPRYKIIEKRQSVAFWCNPISGHATLYWYQQILGQGPKLLIQFQNNGVVDDSQLPKDRFSAERLKGVDSTLKIQPAKLEDSAVYLCASSLWTGPYEQYFGPGTRLTVT.

At least ten counts were recorded for this clonotype. CDR3 sequence reads: CASSLVQSYNEQFF. CDR3 coding DNA: TGTGCCAGCAGTTTAGTGCAGTCCTACAATGAGCAGTTCTTC. The chain employs TRBV12-3 or TRBV12-4 and TRBJ2-1, with D unclear. V was clipped by 1 base and J by 1 base, with 5 bases between them. The CDR3 runs 14 residues.

This clonotype came up many times. The chain carries TRBV2 and TRBJ1-4; no clear D. Germline V gene data show CDR1 as SNHLY and CDR2 as FYNNEI. V gave up 2 bases and J gave up 7 bases, with 8 bases separating them. CDR3 size: 13 residues. The CDR3 sequence is CASSELMAEKLFF. In DNA, the CDR3 is TGTGCCAGCAGTGAACTTATGGCTGAAAAACTGTTTTTT. Full variable domain (rest looked up from reference TRBV2 and TRBJ1-4): EPEVTQTPSHQVTQMGQEVILRCVPISNHLYFYWYRQILGQKVEFLVSFYNNEISEKSEIFDDQFSVERPDGSNFTLKIRSTKLEDSAMYFCASSELMAEKLFFGSGTQLSVL.

This clonotype was recorded many times. V is TRBV20-1 and J is TRBJ2-1; TRBD1 or TRBD2 may be the D gene (5 bases each). CDR1 and CDR2 (germline): DFQATT, SNEGSKA (reference sequence). The CDR3 loop spans 14 amino acids. V lost 5 bases to trimming and J lost 4 bases, with 15 bases between them. The CDR3 loop is CSARAGTYYNEQFF. The DNA of the CDR3 is TGCAGTGCTCGAGCCGGGACGTATTACAATGAGCAGTTCTTC.

This clonotype has a count of ten or more. The chain links TRBV10-3 to TRBJ2-5, with 11 bases that match TRBD1. This CDR3 region has 16 residues. Trimming removed 4 bases from V and 1 base from J; junction bases left unmatched: 5. Germline V CDR1 and CDR2: ENHRY, SYGVKD. CDR3 loop: CAISGAGQGGQETQYF. The DNA for the CDR3 is TGTGCCATCAGTGGAGCGGGACAGGGGGGCCAAGAGACCCAGTACTTC.

This clonotype was counted many times. The chain is built from TRBV10-1 and TRBJ2-1; 10 bases are a match to TRBD2. V lost 6 bases, J lost 7 bases, and 12 bases stayed unmatched. Germline loops: CDR1 WNHNN, CDR2 SYGVQD (reference sequence). The CDR3 is 16 amino acids. This CDR3 reads CASSGLAVTPWNEQFF. The CDR3 DNA follows: TGCGCCAGCAGCGGACTAGCGGTAACCCCGTGGAATGAGCAGTTCTTC.

This clonotype turned up a few times. This chain joins TRBV7-3 and TRBJ2-1; D is unresolved. This CDR3 is built from 13 residues. Trimming shortened V by 0 bases and J by 8 bases, and 8 bases separated the two germline ends. The V gene's germline CDR1 is SGHTA and CDR2 FQGTGA. The CDR3 sequence: CASSLTRLHEQFF. The DNA of the CDR3 is TGTGCCAGCAGCTTAACTAGACTCCATGAGCAGTTCTTC. The full variable domain, in which reference TRBV7-3 and TRBJ2-1 provide the parts outside the CDR3, is GAGVSQTPSNKVTEKGKYVELRCDPISGHTALYWYRQSLGQGPEFLIYFQGTGAADDSGLPNDRFFAVRPEGSVSTLKIQRTERGDSAVYLCASSLTRLHEQFFGPGTRLTVL.

The V gene is TRBV7-3, the J gene TRBJ2-1; D is undetermined. The germline V gene encodes CDR1 SGHTA and CDR2 FQGTGA. Trimming left V 5 bases short and J 5 bases short, with 10 bases between. This CDR3 is built from 13 residues. Here the CDR3 DNA reads TGTGCCAGCAGCCCGGACGGAGACAATGAGCAGTTCTTC. Its translation is CASSPDGDNEQFF.